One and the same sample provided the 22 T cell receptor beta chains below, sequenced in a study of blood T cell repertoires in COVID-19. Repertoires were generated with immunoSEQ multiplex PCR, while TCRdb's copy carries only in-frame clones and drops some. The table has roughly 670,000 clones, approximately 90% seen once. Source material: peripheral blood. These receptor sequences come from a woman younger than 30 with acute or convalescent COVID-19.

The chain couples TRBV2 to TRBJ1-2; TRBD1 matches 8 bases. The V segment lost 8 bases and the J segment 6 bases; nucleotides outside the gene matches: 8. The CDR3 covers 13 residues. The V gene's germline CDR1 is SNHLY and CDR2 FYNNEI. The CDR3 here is CASRYRGDDGYTF. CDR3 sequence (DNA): TGTGCCAGCCGATACAGGGGGGACGATGGCTACACCTTC.

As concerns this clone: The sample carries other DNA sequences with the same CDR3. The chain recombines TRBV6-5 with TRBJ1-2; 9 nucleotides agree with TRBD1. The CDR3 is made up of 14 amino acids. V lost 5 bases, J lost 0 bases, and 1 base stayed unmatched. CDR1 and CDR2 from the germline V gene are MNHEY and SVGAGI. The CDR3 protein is CASSRTGANYGYTF. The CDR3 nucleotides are TGTGCCAGCAGTAGGACAGGGGCTAACTATGGCTACACCTTC.

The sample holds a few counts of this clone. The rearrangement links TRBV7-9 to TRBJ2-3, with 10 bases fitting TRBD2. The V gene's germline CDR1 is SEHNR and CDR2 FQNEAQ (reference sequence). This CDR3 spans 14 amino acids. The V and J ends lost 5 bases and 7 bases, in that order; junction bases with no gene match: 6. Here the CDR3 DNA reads TGTGCCAGCAGCCCCTTAGCGGGGGGCTATACGCAGTATTTT. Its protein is CASSPLAGGYTQYF.

This chain's CDR3 is CASSPGQVDGYTF. DNA for the CDR3: TGTGCCAGCAGCCCGGGACAGGTCGATGGCTACACCTTC. The genes are TRBV13 and TRBJ1-2, with 8 bases matching TRBD1. The CDR3 has 13 amino acids. The V gene end was trimmed by 5 bases and the J gene end by 6 bases; junction bases not matched to a gene: 5. Looked up from germline, CDR1 is PRHDT and CDR2 is FYEKMQ (reference sequence).

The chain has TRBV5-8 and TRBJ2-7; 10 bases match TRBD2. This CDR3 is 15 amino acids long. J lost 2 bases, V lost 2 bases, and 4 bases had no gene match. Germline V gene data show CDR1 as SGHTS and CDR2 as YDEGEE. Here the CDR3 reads CASSFLAGDTYEQYF. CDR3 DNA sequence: TGTGCCAGCAGCTTCCTAGCGGGGGACACCTACGAGCAGTACTTC.

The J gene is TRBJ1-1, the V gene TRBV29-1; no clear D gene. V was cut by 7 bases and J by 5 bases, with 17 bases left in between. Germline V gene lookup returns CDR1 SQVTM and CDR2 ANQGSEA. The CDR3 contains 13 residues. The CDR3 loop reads CSAAVGSGTEAFF. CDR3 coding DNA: TGCAGCGCTGCGGTCGGTTCGGGGACTGAAGCTTTCTTT.

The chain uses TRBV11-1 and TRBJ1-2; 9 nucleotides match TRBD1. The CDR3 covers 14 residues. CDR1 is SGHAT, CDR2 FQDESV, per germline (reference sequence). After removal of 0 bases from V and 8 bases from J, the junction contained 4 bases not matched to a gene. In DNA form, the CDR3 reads TGTGCCAGCAGCTTAGCCGGGACAGGGTTCGGCTACACCTTC. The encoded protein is CASSLAGTGFGYTF.

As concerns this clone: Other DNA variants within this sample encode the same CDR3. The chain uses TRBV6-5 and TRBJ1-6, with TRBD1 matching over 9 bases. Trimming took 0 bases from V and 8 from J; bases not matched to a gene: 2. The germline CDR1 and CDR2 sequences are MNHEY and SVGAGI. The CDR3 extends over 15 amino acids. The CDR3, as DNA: TGTGCCAGCAGTTACTCGGGACAGGGAGATTCACCCCTCCACTTT. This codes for CASSYSGQGDSPLHF.

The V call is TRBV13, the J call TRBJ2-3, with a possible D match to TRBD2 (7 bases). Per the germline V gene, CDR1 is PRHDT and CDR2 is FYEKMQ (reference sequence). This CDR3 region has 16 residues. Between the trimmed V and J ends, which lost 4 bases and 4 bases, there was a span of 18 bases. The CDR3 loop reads CASSSPGGVHPDTQYF. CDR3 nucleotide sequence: TGTGCCAGCAGCTCTCCGGGGGGCGTGCATCCAGATACGCAGTATTTT.

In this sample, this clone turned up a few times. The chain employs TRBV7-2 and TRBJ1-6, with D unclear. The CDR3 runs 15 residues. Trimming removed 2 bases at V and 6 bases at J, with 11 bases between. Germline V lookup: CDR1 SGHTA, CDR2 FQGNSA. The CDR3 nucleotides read TGTGCCAGCAGCTTAAATACCGGGTTTAATTCACCCCTCCACTTT. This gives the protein CASSLNTGFNSPLHF.

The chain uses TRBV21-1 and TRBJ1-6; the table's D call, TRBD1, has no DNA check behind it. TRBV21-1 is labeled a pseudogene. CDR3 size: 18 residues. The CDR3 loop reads CASSKLGTGDRGNSPLHF. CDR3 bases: TGTGCCAGCAGCAAACTGGGGACAGGGGATCGCGGTAATTCACCCCTCCACTTT.

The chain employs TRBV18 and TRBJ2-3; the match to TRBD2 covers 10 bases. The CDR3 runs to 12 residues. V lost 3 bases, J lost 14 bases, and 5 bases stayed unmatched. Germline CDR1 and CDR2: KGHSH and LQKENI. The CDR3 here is CASSPTSGEGYF. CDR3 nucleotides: TGTGCCAGCTCACCCACTAGCGGGGAAGGGTATTTT.

The CDR3 DNA is TGTGCCAGCAGCTTAGGCGGACAGGGGGAGGCCGAGCAGTACTTC. Its translation: CASSLGGQGEAEQYF. This chain uses TRBV7-2 with TRBJ2-7; the match to TRBD1 covers 10 bases. J gave up 6 bases and V 1 base, and 6 bases lay outside the gene matches. Germline loops: CDR1 SGHTA, CDR2 FQGNSA. The length of the CDR3 is 15 residues.

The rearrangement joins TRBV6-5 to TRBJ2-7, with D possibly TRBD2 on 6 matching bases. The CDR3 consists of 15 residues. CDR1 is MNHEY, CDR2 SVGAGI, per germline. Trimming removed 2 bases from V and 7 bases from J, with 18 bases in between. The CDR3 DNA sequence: TGTGCCAGCAGTTACGGGGGGACCACATACGAAGAGCAGTACTTC. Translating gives CASSYGGTTYEEQYF.

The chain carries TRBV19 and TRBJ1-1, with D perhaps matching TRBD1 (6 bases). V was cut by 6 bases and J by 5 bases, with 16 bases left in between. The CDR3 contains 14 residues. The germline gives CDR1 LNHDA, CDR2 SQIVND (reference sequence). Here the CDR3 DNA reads TGTGCCAGTAGCCCGCAAGGGGGAAGGACTGAAGCTTTCTTT. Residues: CASSPQGGRTEAFF.

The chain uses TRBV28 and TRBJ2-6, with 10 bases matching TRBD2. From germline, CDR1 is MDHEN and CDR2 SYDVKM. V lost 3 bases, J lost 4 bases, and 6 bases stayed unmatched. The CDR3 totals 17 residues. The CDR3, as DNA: TGTGCCAGCAGTTTGGGGCTAGCGGGGGCGGGGGCCAACGTCCTGACTTTC. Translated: CASSLGLAGAGANVLTF.

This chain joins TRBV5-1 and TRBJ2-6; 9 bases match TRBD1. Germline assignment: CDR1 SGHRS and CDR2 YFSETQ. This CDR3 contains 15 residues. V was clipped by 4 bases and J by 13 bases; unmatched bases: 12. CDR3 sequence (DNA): TGCGCCAGCAGCGGCGGACCGGGACAGGGTTCTGTCCTGACTTTC. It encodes CASSGGPGQGSVLTF.

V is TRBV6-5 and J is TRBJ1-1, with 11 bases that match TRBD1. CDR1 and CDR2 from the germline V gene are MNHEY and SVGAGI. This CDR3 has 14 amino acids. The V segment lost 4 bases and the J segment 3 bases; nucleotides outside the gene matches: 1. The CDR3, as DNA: TGTGCCAGCAGTTGGGACAGGGGGGACACTGAAGCTTTCTTT. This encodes CASSWDRGDTEAFF.

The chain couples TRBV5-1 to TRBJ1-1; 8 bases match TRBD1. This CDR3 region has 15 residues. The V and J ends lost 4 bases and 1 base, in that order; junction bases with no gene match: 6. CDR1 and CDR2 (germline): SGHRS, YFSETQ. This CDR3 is CASSPRDRQNTEAFF. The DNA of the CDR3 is TGCGCCAGCAGCCCGCGGGACAGGCAGAACACTGAAGCTTTCTTT.

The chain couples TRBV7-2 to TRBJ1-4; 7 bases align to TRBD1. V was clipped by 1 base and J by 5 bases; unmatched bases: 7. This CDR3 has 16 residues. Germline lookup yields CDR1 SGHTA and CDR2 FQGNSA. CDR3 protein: CASSLVSGQINEKLFF. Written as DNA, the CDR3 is TGTGCCAGCAGCTTAGTCTCGGGACAGATAAATGAAAAACTGTTTTTT.

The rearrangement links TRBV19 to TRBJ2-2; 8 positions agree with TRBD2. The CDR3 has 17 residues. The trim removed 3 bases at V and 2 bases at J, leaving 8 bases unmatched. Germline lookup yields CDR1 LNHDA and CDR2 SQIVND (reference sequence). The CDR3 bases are TGTGCCAGTAGTATTCCCCAGCGGGGGAGCAACACCGGGGAGCTGTTTTTT. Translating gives CASSIPQRGSNTGELFF.

The CDR3 reads CASSPPSSSGNTIYF. CDR3 nucleotide sequence: TGTGCCAGCAGTCCCCCCTCGAGCTCTGGAAACACCATATATTTT. This sequence joins TRBV28 and TRBJ1-3; the D is unclear. CDR3 length equals 15 residues. Between the trimmed V and J ends, which lost 5 bases and 0 bases, there was a span of 11 bases. CDR1 MDHEN and CDR2 SYDVKM come from the germline V gene.